Described below is a single T cell receptor beta chain sequence and its context. Some clones are missing from TCRdb's copy, which holds only in-frame ones; the method was immunoSEQ multiplex PCR. The sample contains 1.5 million to 2.5 million clones, over 85% of which appear only once. This entry comes from a study of shared clonotypes between healthy human individuals. The V end lost 3 bases, the J end lost 0 bases, and 8 bases lay between the germline ends. The CDR3 spans 14 residues. Germline CDR1 GTSNPN, CDR2 SVGIG (reference sequence). Cells designated naive CD8 were CD45RO-negative and were positively selected for CCR7, with terminally differentiated effector memory CD45RA+ cells excluded. There were only Caucasian adults among the donors, and all lived in Nashville, Tennessee.

This sequence was found in a man aged 18 to 30 in good health. Sample: naive CD8+ T cells sorted from blood. This sequence joins TRBV30 and TRBJ2-2; no reliable D call. CDR3 sequence (DNA): TGTGCCTGGAGCCAGCTCGCGAACACCGGGGAGCTGTTTTTT. As protein: CAWSQLANTGELFF.